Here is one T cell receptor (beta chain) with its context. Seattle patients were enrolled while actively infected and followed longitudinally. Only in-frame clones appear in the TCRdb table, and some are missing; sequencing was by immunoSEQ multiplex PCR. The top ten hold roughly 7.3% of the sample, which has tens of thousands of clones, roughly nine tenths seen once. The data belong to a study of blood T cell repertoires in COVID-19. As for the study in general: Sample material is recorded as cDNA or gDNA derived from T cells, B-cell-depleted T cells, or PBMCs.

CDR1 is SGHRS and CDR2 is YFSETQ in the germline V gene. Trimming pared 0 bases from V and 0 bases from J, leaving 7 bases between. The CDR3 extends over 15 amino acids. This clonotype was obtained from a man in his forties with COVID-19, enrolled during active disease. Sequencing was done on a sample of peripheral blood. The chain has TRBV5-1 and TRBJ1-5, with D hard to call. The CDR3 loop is CASSLAGDSNQPQHF. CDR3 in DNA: TGCGCCAGCAGCTTGGCCGGAGATAGCAATCAGCCCCAGCATTTT.